This T cell receptor beta chain originates from a study of identical twins. This clonotype was found a few times. The length of the CDR3 is 12 residues. Per the germline V gene, CDR1 is KGHSH and CDR2 is LQKENI. V shed 3 bases and J shed 9 bases, with 10 bases lying between them. TCRdb used MiXCR to reprocess the 5' RACE reads, holding one entry per CDR3 protein. Among 1.5 million to 2 million distinct CDR3 sequences listed, 32% were seen once. The receptor was derived from a newborn girl in good health. Sequencing was carried out using cord blood. The chain uses TRBV18 and TRBJ2-3; D uncertain. The CDR3 region has the DNA TGTGCCAGCTCACCCGAAGGTACCACGCAGTATTTT. Translated, it gives CASSPEGTTQYF. Looking up the rest from reference TRBV18 and TRBJ2-3 gives the full variable domain: NAGVMQNPRHLVRRRGQEARLRCSPMKGHSHVYWYRQLPEEGLKFMVYLQKENIIDESGMPKERFSAEFPKEGPSILRIQQVVRGDSAAYFCASSPEGTTQYFGPGTRLTVL.